The T cell receptor beta chain under discussion was sequenced for a study of cytomegalovirus exposure and HLA in healthy donors (dated by TCRdb to about 2017). As for the study more broadly: According to a later analysis, one platform produced both the 110 or so validation repertoires and the 666 repertoires of the first cohort. The study was designed to test whether signatures of past pathogen exposure could be identified by cataloging public T cell receptors. Along with the roughly 700-subject first cohort, a separate validation cohort of 120 different subjects was used. The study combined high-throughput TCR immunosequencing, statistical association of individual TCRs with disease status, and machine learning to predict cytomegalovirus infection status. Here is what the overall study found, with its caveats: The authors suggested that the approach could potentially be generalized to other disease states and immunological phenotypes. Across donors, most TCR sequences were observed very rarely, whereas some public TCRs were present in many individuals. In vitro tests confirmed that three of the cytomegalovirus-associated TCR beta chains recognize cytomegalovirus antigens. Subsequent analysis determined that TCRs grouped into clusters in the first cohort also showed a tendency toward co-occurrence across the roughly 130 validation repertoires, and about 93% of cluster scores exceeded 0. The validation cohort had no HLA typing available for a later analysis, so co-occurrence within that cohort was assessed over all 130 or so repertoires. In both the original and validation cohorts, the classifier was reported to diagnose cytomegalovirus status with high specificity and sensitivity. A total of roughly 160 TCR beta chains were listed by the study as associated with cytomegalovirus.

Donors formed part of the validation cohort, which comprised 120 subjects and was distinct from the first cohort of under 750 subjects. About this clone itself: The antigen this receptor binds is unknown. One base away there is no much larger clone; base qualities are not given.

Receptors were amplified or captured by the immunoSEQ multiplex PCR assay. In the authors' own workflow: To diagnose cytomegalovirus status from the catalog of TCR beta chain sequences, a statistical classification framework was built. TCRdb took over this immuneACCESS table, retaining in-frame rearrangements with V and J assigned. Such tables are incomplete; in checked studies, under half of the missing clones stem from an unresolved V gene, and the remainder is unexplained. V, J and clone size are taken as reported in that table, and D and trimming were inferred from the DNA itself. Within this sample are 150,000 to 200,000 clones, with roughly 90% of them counted one time only. 4.2% of the sample is in the top ten clones. Trimming costs V 2 bases and J 1 base, and their ends lie 14 bases apart. From a lookup of the germline V gene (reference sequence), CDR1 and CDR2 are SEHNR and FQNEAQ. The CDR3 contains 16 residues, cysteine and phenylalanine counted. Only CDR3 DNA is held: 48 bases, read in frame from base 1.

This TCR was sampled from a man aged 18 to 29 in good health and CMV-seropositive. Sample: PBMCs. The chain employs TRBV7-9 and TRBJ1-1; confidence is insufficient to name the D gene. The sequenced DNA: TGTGCCAGCAGCTTATCCCCTCTTATCTGGAACACTGAAGCTTTCTTT. Its protein reads: CASSLSPLIWNTEAFF.